The 28 T cell receptor beta chains in this list originate from one sample, sequenced in a study of cytomegalovirus exposure and HLA in healthy donors. Only in-frame clones appear in the TCRdb table, and some are missing; sequencing was by immunoSEQ multiplex PCR. The sample has 150,000 to 200,000 clones; roughly 82% are singletons. The sequenced sample was PBMCs. All receptors derive from a young woman in good health and CMV-seronegative.

This chain links TRBV6-5 with TRBJ1-1, with 10 bases lining up with TRBD1. Germline-derived CDR1 and CDR2 are MNHEY and SVGAGI. The CDR3 length is 15 residues. V gave up 5 bases and J gave up 2 bases; unmatched junction bases: 5. The CDR3 spells CASSPRDRGNTEAFF. The CDR3 DNA is TGTGCCAGCAGTCCCCGGGACAGGGGAAACACTGAAGCTTTCTTT.

The rearrangement joins TRBV27 to TRBJ2-3; perhaps TRBD1 as D (6 bases). This CDR3 is built from 13 residues. V dropped 4 bases and J dropped 4 bases, with 9 bases sitting between them. Germline V gene lookup returns CDR1 MNHEY and CDR2 SMNVEV (reference sequence). The CDR3 here is CASSYRAPDTQYF. The CDR3, as DNA: TGTGCCAGCAGTTACAGGGCCCCAGATACGCAGTATTTT.

This clone was seen just once. The gene calls are TRBV5-7 and TRBJ2-2; 10 nucleotides align to TRBD2. TRBV5-7 belongs to the ORF category, with a function that is uncertain. This CDR3 region has 15 residues. The V segment lost 3 bases and the J segment 6 bases; nucleotides outside the gene matches: 5. This CDR3 is CASSSLAGVPGELFF. In nucleotides, the CDR3 is TGTGCCAGCAGCTCTCTAGCGGGAGTCCCCGGGGAGCTGTTTTTT.

The chain combines TRBV4-2 with TRBJ2-7, with a tentative D call TRBD2 (5 bases). V lost 0 bases and J lost 4, with 7 bases in between. Germline assignment: CDR1 LGHNA and CDR2 YNFKEQ. This CDR3 spans 13 amino acids. CDR3 in DNA: TGTGCCAGCAGCCAAGAGGCGGGTTACGAGCAGTACTTC. This encodes CASSQEAGYEQYF.

The genes are TRBV7-9 and TRBJ2-5, with a weak D call TRBD1 (6 bases). Germline values: CDR1 SEHNR, CDR2 FQNEAQ (reference sequence). V lost 6 bases to trimming and J lost 5 bases, with 16 bases between them. There are 14 residues in the CDR3. The CDR3, as DNA: TGTGCCAGCAGTCCCGGACAGATTGCGGAGACCCAGTACTTC. Its translation is CASSPGQIAETQYF.

The chain employs TRBV6-1 and TRBJ2-7; perhaps TRBD2 as D (6 bases). V lost 6 bases to trimming and J lost 4 bases, with 10 bases between them. This CDR3 spans 12 amino acids. Germline assignment: CDR1 MNHNS and CDR2 SASEGT. The CDR3 region has the DNA TGTGCCAGCAGCCAACGGGGGTACGAGCAGTACTTC. This gives the protein CASSQRGYEQYF.

This clone was counted only a few times. This sequence joins TRBV5-1 and TRBJ1-2; 11 positions agree with TRBD1. This CDR3 has 15 amino acids. Trimming cost V 4 bases and J 5 bases; bases outside gene matches: 7. Germline V gene lookup returns CDR1 SGHRS and CDR2 YFSETQ. DNA of the CDR3: TGCGCCAGCAGCCGGGGACAGGGGGTGTCGTATGGCTACACCTTC. Its translation is CASSRGQGVSYGYTF.

The rearrangement joins TRBV14 to TRBJ2-7; 9 positions match TRBD1. Trimming removed 4 bases from V and 2 bases from J; junction bases left unmatched: 6. CDR1 and CDR2 (germline): SGHDN, FVKESK. The CDR3 has 15 amino acids. The chain's CDR3 is CASSPGQGIPYEQYF. The CDR3 DNA reads TGTGCCAGCAGCCCGGGACAGGGAATTCCCTACGAGCAGTACTTC.

J is TRBJ2-5 and V is TRBV5-1, with a tentative D call TRBD1 (6 bases). The germline V gene has CDR1 SGHRS and CDR2 YFSETQ. This CDR3 has 14 amino acids. Trimming took off 2 bases at V and 3 bases at J, with 11 bases between the two ends. The CDR3 loop reads CASSFVQGKETQYF. The CDR3, as DNA: TGCGCCAGCAGCTTTGTACAGGGTAAAGAGACCCAGTACTTC. Using reference TRBV5-1 and TRBJ2-5 for the parts outside the CDR3, the full variable domain is KAGVTQTPRYLIKTRGQQVTLSCSPISGHRSVSWYQQTPGQGLQFLFEYFSETQRNKGNFPGRFSGRQFSNSRSEMNVSTLELGDSALYLCASSFVQGKETQYFGPGTRLLVL.

This clone is a singleton in its sample. V gene TRBV6-1 combines with J gene TRBJ1-3; 11 bases align to TRBD1. This CDR3 has 16 amino acids. From germline, CDR1 is MNHNS and CDR2 SASEGT. The V gene end was trimmed by 4 bases and the J gene end by 1 base; junction bases not matched to a gene: 3. This CDR3 is CASSGGTGGSGNTIYF. CDR3 sequence (DNA): TGTGCCAGCAGTGGGGGGACAGGGGGATCTGGAAACACCATATATTTT.

The chain employs TRBV7-9 and TRBJ2-1; possibly TRBD1 for D (5 bases). V lost 11 bases to trimming and J lost 7 bases, with 36 bases between them. The CDR3 length is 19 residues. The germline V gene encodes CDR1 SEHNR and CDR2 FQNEAQ (reference sequence). The CDR3 loop is CAVPTPAKGKPPLQNEQFF. The CDR3 bases are TGTGCCGTCCCAACTCCCGCCAAGGGGAAGCCCCCCTTGCAAAATGAGCAGTTCTTC.

The V gene is TRBV7-8, the J gene TRBJ1-1; 9 nucleotides line up with TRBD1. CDR3 length equals 15 residues. Germline V gene data show CDR1 as SGHVS and CDR2 as FQNEAQ. The V segment lost 6 bases and the J segment 1 base; nucleotides outside the gene matches: 6. CDR3 sequence (DNA): TGTGCCAGCAGACGACCGACAGGGGGGAACACTGAAGCTTTCTTT. Protein: CASRRPTGGNTEAFF.

J is TRBJ2-6 and V is TRBV4-1; 7 nucleotides agree with TRBD1. Unmatched junction bases numbered 12, after V lost 4 bases and J lost 6 bases. Germline CDR1 MGHRA, CDR2 YSYEKL. This CDR3 region has 17 residues. The CDR3 spells CASSPHRDSGSANVLTF. CDR3 DNA: TGCGCCAGCAGCCCCCACCGGGACAGCGGTTCGGCCAACGTCCTGACTTTC.

This clone was counted once. This chain connects TRBV6-1 to TRBJ2-5, with D perhaps TRBD2 (6 bases). The CDR3 length is 15 residues. V lost 8 bases and J lost 5, with 21 bases in between. The germline gives CDR1 MNHNS, CDR2 SASEGT. In nucleotides, the CDR3 is TGTGCCAGCGGGGTGGGCGGGGCGGCCAGGGAGACCCAGTACTTC. This sequence encodes CASGVGGAARETQYF.

This clone was found a few times. This sequence joins TRBV5-6 and TRBJ2-7; 10 nucleotides match TRBD1. The ends lost 3 bases at V and 6 bases at J; junction bases unmatched: 12. Looked up from germline, CDR1 is SGHDT and CDR2 is YYEEEE. The CDR3 totals 16 residues. Written as DNA, the CDR3 is TGTGCCAGCAGCTCCGGGGGACAGGGGATTCTCTCCGAGCAGTACTTC. Encoded protein: CASSSGGQGILSEQYF.

The chain couples TRBV9 to TRBJ1-6; a weak D match, TRBD1 (5 bases). This CDR3 region has 14 residues. The germline V gene has CDR1 SGDLS and CDR2 YYNGEE. V was trimmed by 1 base and J by 8 bases, leaving 10 bases between them. DNA for the CDR3: TGTGCCAGCAGCGTACGTCAGGGCGATTCACCCCTCCACTTT. Encoded protein: CASSVRQGDSPLHF.

The chain links TRBV7-2 to TRBJ2-4, with 7 nucleotides matching TRBD1. The trim removed 4 bases at V and 0 bases at J, leaving 6 bases unmatched. CDR3 length: 16 residues. Per the germline V gene, CDR1 is SGHTA and CDR2 is FQGNSA. CDR3 sequence reads: CASSSDRVLAKNIQYF. DNA for the CDR3: TGTGCCAGCAGCTCCGACAGGGTCCTAGCCAAAAACATTCAGTACTTC.

The chain carries TRBV5-6 and TRBJ1-1; D possibly corresponds to TRBD1 (6 bases). There are 13 residues in the CDR3. With 8 bases removed from V and 0 bases from J, the gap between germline ends came to 11 bases. Germline CDR1 is SGHDT and CDR2 is YYEEEE. Here the CDR3 DNA reads TGTGCCAGTATACAGGGCATGAACACTGAAGCTTTCTTT. Residues: CASIQGMNTEAFF.

This rearrangement joins TRBV18 to TRBJ2-7, with 7 bases matching TRBD1. The CDR3 is 14 amino acids. J was trimmed by 2 bases and V by 6 bases; bases with no gene match: 7. Germline CDR1 reads KGHSH; CDR2 reads LQKENI. The DNA for the CDR3 is TGTGCCAGCTCCTCCGGGACAGCTACCTACGAGCAGTACTTC. As protein: CASSSGTATYEQYF.

In this sample, this clone turned up once. The rearrangement uses TRBV6-5 and TRBJ2-1, with a tentative D call TRBD1 (7 bases). V was pared by 6 bases and J by 5 bases, with 17 bases between. Germline CDR1 MNHEY, CDR2 SVGAGI. This CDR3 contains 15 residues. CDR3 DNA sequence: TGTGCCAGCAGCCGCGGGACAGCCACCGACAATGAGCAGTTCTTC. It translates to CASSRGTATDNEQFF.

The CDR3 sequence: CASSLGQDYGYTF. Written as DNA, the CDR3 is TGCGCCAGCAGCTTGGGACAGGATTATGGCTACACCTTC. J is TRBJ1-2 and V is TRBV5-1; maybe TRBD1 (6 bases). Trimming took off 0 bases at V and 5 bases at J, with 8 bases between the two ends. The germline V gene has CDR1 SGHRS and CDR2 YFSETQ. The CDR3 runs to 13 residues.

The chain joins TRBV19 to TRBJ2-5, with D unclear. Germline-derived CDR1 and CDR2 are LNHDA and SQIVND (reference sequence). Trimming removed 8 bases from V and 0 bases from J, with 10 bases in between. The CDR3 is 13 amino acids. The CDR3 loop is CASALSHQETQYF. The CDR3 DNA is TGTGCCAGTGCCCTTAGTCACCAAGAGACCCAGTACTTC.

The chain joins TRBV7-2 to TRBJ2-1, with D perhaps matching TRBD2 (5 bases). The germline V gene encodes CDR1 SGHTA and CDR2 FQGNSA. V gave up 5 bases and J gave up 0 bases, with 14 bases separating them. There are 16 residues in the CDR3. CDR3 bases: TGTGCCAGCAGCCGAGGAGGCGGCACCTCCTACAATGAGCAGTTCTTC. Its protein is CASSRGGGTSYNEQFF.

This clone was picked up a small number of times. The chain uses TRBV10-3 and TRBJ2-7, with D possibly matching TRBD1 (6 bases). The CDR3 spans 13 residues. Germline V gene sequence: CDR1 ENHRY, CDR2 SYGVKD. V lost 10 bases and J lost 1, with 14 bases in between. The CDR3 here is CATGTGTSYEQYF. CDR3 nucleotides: TGTGCCACCGGGACCGGGACATCCTACGAGCAGTACTTC.

This clone was counted a single time. The V call is TRBV7-9, the J call TRBJ1-3; D is unclear. Trimming took off 5 bases at V and 3 bases at J, with 8 bases between the two ends. This CDR3 has 13 amino acids. Germline V gene sequence: CDR1 SEHNR, CDR2 FQNEAQ (reference sequence). This chain's CDR3 is CASSQSGGNTIYF. DNA of the CDR3: TGTGCCAGCAGCCAAAGCGGTGGAAACACCATATATTTT.

This sequence joins TRBV18 and TRBJ1-5, with TRBD1 identical over 9 bases. With V trimmed by 4 bases and J by 1 base, 5 bases remained unmatched. The V gene's germline CDR1 is KGHSH and CDR2 LQKENI. This CDR3 has 16 amino acids. The CDR3 DNA follows: TGTGCCAGCTCACTTCAGGACAGGGGAAGCAATCAGCCCCAGCATTTT. Its translation: CASSLQDRGSNQPQHF.

The chain has TRBV5-1 and TRBJ1-2; 8 nucleotides align to TRBD1. Germline assignment: CDR1 SGHRS and CDR2 YFSETQ. This CDR3 contains 16 residues. The ends lost 1 base at V and 6 bases at J; junction bases unmatched: 11. As DNA, the CDR3 is TGCGCCAGCAGCTTGATGGACAGGGCTTTTCGAAATGGCTACACCTTC. Its protein is CASSLMDRAFRNGYTF.

The chain couples TRBV6-1 to TRBJ2-7; 7 positions match TRBD1. The ends lost 7 bases at V and 4 bases at J; junction bases unmatched: 10. Germline V CDR1 and CDR2: MNHNS, SASEGT. The CDR3 runs 14 residues. This CDR3 is CASKGTGETYEQYF. The CDR3 DNA reads TGTGCCAGCAAGGGTACAGGGGAAACTTACGAGCAGTACTTC.